These 27 T cell receptor beta chains share one sample of origin, sequenced in a study of control samples from healthy donors and cancer patients. TCRdb's table, derived via immunoSEQ multiplex PCR, lists solely in-frame clones and lacks some. The data show around 200,000 clones, about 93% seen once. Sequencing was performed on blood. These receptors were obtained from a man younger than 35 in good health.

The rearrangement links TRBV5-1 to TRBJ2-7; 9 bases are shared with TRBD1. V shed 3 bases and J 6 bases; nucleotides not matched to a gene: 10. This CDR3 spans 15 amino acids. Per germline, CDR1 SGHRS and CDR2 YFSETQ. The CDR3 nucleotides read TGCGCCAGCAGCTCGCCGGGACAGGGTACCTCCGAGCAGTACTTC. Translation gives CASSSPGQGTSEQYF. The whole variable domain, remainder taken from reference TRBV5-1 and TRBJ2-7, is KAGVTQTPRYLIKTRGQQVTLSCSPISGHRSVSWYQQTPGQGLQFLFEYFSETQRNKGNFPGRFSGRQFSNSRSEMNVSTLELGDSALYLCASSSPGQGTSEQYFGPGTRLTVT.

The chain carries TRBV5-6 and TRBJ1-1; 7 nucleotides match TRBD1. Looked up from germline, CDR1 is SGHDT and CDR2 is YYEEEE. Germline trimming cut 4 bases from V and 6 bases from J; bases unmatched to any gene: 12. The CDR3 extends over 15 amino acids. The CDR3 DNA is TGTGCCAGCAGCATACCGACAGGGTGGAGGTCTGAAGCTTTCTTT. Its protein is CASSIPTGWRSEAFF.

Here the CDR3 reads CASSEWVSSYNEQFF. The DNA of the CDR3 is TGTGCCAGCAGTGAATGGGTGAGCTCCTACAATGAGCAGTTCTTC. This rearrangement joins TRBV6-1 to TRBJ2-1; D gene unclear. The germline V gene has CDR1 MNHNS and CDR2 SASEGT. This CDR3 comprises 15 residues. Trimming removed 2 bases at V and 0 bases at J, with 8 bases between.

In DNA, the CDR3 is TGTGCCAGCAGTCGCTTGCGGGTATCACCCCTCCACTTT. This sequence encodes CASSRLRVSPLHF. The V call is TRBV6-5, the J call TRBJ1-6; D uncertain. V was cut by 5 bases and J by 10 bases, with 12 bases left in between. Germline CDR1 is MNHEY and CDR2 is SVGAGI. The CDR3 sequence is 13 residues long.

This sequence joins TRBV7-9 and TRBJ1-2, with D tentatively TRBD1 (5 bases). Germline values: CDR1 SEHNR, CDR2 FQNEAQ (reference sequence). V lost 4 bases to trimming and J lost 4 bases, with 16 bases between them. CDR3 length equals 15 residues. CDR3 coding DNA: TGTGCCAGCAGCTCTACCTCGACGGGGACCTATGGCTACACCTTC. Translation: CASSSTSTGTYGYTF.

The chain uses TRBV6-6 and TRBJ1-2; 8 bases are a match to TRBD1. Germline trimming cut 7 bases from V and 8 bases from J; bases unmatched to any gene: 9. Looked up from germline, CDR1 is MNHNY and CDR2 is SVGAGI (reference sequence). CDR3 size: 13 residues. For the CDR3, the DNA is TGTGCCAGCATCCCGGACAGGGTAAGGGGCTACACCTTC. Its protein product is CASIPDRVRGYTF.

A single count supports this clone. V is TRBV5-1 and J is TRBJ2-3; D possibly matches TRBD1 or TRBD2 (5 bases each). Looked up from germline, CDR1 is SGHRS and CDR2 is YFSETQ. The V end was cut by 9 bases, the J end by 5 bases, with 16 bases between. The CDR3 sequence is 13 residues long. The CDR3 DNA sequence: TGCGCCACCTGGGACCCCCCGGGAGATACGCAGTATTTT. This gives the protein CATWDPPGDTQYF.

J is TRBJ2-5 and V is TRBV6-5, with 13 nucleotides matching TRBD2. CDR3 size: 15 residues. The germline gives CDR1 MNHEY, CDR2 SVGAGI. V trimming: 4 bases; J trimming: 2 bases; junction bases outside the gene matches: 1. This CDR3 is CASSSLAGGQETQYF. The DNA of the CDR3 is TGTGCCAGCAGTTCACTAGCGGGGGGGCAAGAGACCCAGTACTTC.

The V gene is TRBV5-1, the J gene TRBJ2-3; possible D gene TRBD2, 5 bases. V lost 4 bases to trimming and J lost 0 bases, with 9 bases between them. This CDR3 is built from 14 residues. Germline assignment: CDR1 SGHRS and CDR2 YFSETQ. CDR3 loop: CASSTGSSTDTQYF. CDR3 coding DNA: TGCGCCAGCAGCACGGGGTCGAGCACAGATACGCAGTATTTT.

This rearrangement joins TRBV28 to TRBJ1-2, with a tentative D call TRBD1 (6 bases). The CDR3 contains 15 residues. V shed 2 bases and J shed 4 bases, with 14 bases lying between them. Germline-derived CDR1 and CDR2 are MDHEN and SYDVKM. In DNA form, the CDR3 reads TGTGCCAGCAGTTTAGGCGGGGGCTTTTCCTATGGCTACACCTTC. Translated, it gives CASSLGGGFSYGYTF.

The chain recombines TRBV7-9 with TRBJ1-4, with 7 bases aligning to TRBD1. V was clipped by 1 base and J by 8 bases; unmatched bases: 10. This CDR3 spans 16 amino acids. Germline V gene sequence: CDR1 SEHNR, CDR2 FQNEAQ (reference sequence). This CDR3 reads CASSLGGYRGREKLFF. CDR3 nucleotide sequence: TGTGCCAGCAGCTTAGGGGGCTACAGGGGTCGGGAAAAACTGTTTTTT.

This clone occurred once. A junction boundary mismatches the germline segment, possibly from a read error. J is TRBJ2-7 and V is TRBV6-5; D gene unclear. This CDR3 has 14 residues. CDR1 is MNHEY and CDR2 is SVGAGI in the germline V gene. CDR3 in amino acids: CASSDSGPSYEQYF. The CDR3 DNA follows: TGTGCCAGCAGTGACTCCGGGCCTTCCTACGAGCAGTACTTC.

The J gene is TRBJ2-6, the V gene TRBV11-2, with 10 bases fitting TRBD1. Germline-derived CDR1 and CDR2 are SGHAT and FQNNGV. V shed 4 bases, J shed 2 bases, and the junction held 8 bases outside the gene matches. CDR3 size: 18 residues. The CDR3 nucleotides are TGTGCCAGCAGCTCCCGGCCGACAGGGGGCCCTGGGGCCAACGTCCTGACTTTC. It is translated as CASSSRPTGGPGANVLTF.

The chain uses TRBV19 and TRBJ2-2; 11 nucleotides line up with TRBD2. The CDR3 is made up of 16 amino acids. The J segment lost 0 bases and the V segment lost 5 bases, leaving 2 bases of the junction unmatched. Per germline, CDR1 LNHDA and CDR2 SQIVND (reference sequence). In nucleotides, the CDR3 is TGTGCCAGTAGTCTTAGCGGGGGGGCGAACACCGGGGAGCTGTTTTTT. Its protein is CASSLSGGANTGELFF. Full variable domain (missing parts from reference TRBV19 and TRBJ2-2): DGGITQSPKYLFRKEGQNVTLSCEQNLNHDAMYWYRQDPGQGLRLIYYSQIVNDFQKGDIAEGYSVSREKKESFPLTVTSAQKNPTAFYLCASSLSGGANTGELFFGEGSRLTVL.

The CDR3 loop is CATSKGGNQPQHF. For the CDR3, the DNA is TGTGCCACCAGCAAGGGCGGCAATCAGCCCCAGCATTTT. The rearrangement joins TRBV15 to TRBJ1-5, with D unclear. Germline CDR1 reads LNHNV; CDR2 reads YYDKDF (reference sequence). Deletions cut 4 bases from V and 2 bases from J, with 6 bases between. This CDR3 contains 13 residues.

The chain recombines TRBV2 with TRBJ2-7; no firm D call. Germline-derived CDR1 and CDR2 are SNHLY and FYNNEI. V dropped 3 bases and J dropped 6 bases, with 12 bases sitting between them. This CDR3 region has 13 residues. The CDR3 region has the DNA TGTGCCAGCAGTGAGGGCGTGTCAACCGAGCAGTACTTC. This sequence encodes CASSEGVSTEQYF.

As for this clone: Other nucleotide sequences from this sample produce the same CDR3. The chain links TRBV5-1 to TRBJ2-7, with D uncertain. V was pared by 5 bases and J by 0 bases, with 6 bases between. The CDR3 is made up of 12 amino acids. Germline assignment: CDR1 SGHRS and CDR2 YFSETQ. The CDR3 loop is CASSYSSYEQYF. CDR3 DNA sequence: TGCGCCAGCAGTTACAGCTCCTACGAGCAGTACTTC.

The rearrangement uses TRBV5-4 and TRBJ2-1; 8 nucleotides align to TRBD1. Germline trimming cut 2 bases from V and 4 bases from J; bases unmatched to any gene: 11. Germline CDR1 is SGHNT and CDR2 is YYREEE (reference sequence). CDR3 length equals 17 residues. CDR3 amino acids: CASSLERRGPYYNEQFF. DNA of the CDR3: TGTGCCAGCAGCTTAGAACGCAGGGGGCCCTATTACAATGAGCAGTTCTTC.

This chain connects TRBV9 to TRBJ2-7, with 10 nucleotides matching TRBD1. Looked up from germline, CDR1 is SGDLS and CDR2 is YYNGEE. CDR3 size: 15 residues. Losses at the gene ends were 0 bases for V and 2 bases for J; bases not matched to a gene: 2. CDR3: CASSVGGTGAYEQYF. The DNA for the CDR3 is TGTGCCAGCAGCGTAGGGGGGACAGGGGCCTACGAGCAGTACTTC.

The chain is built from TRBV28 and TRBJ2-3, with D uncertain. Germline loops: CDR1 MDHEN, CDR2 SYDVKM. The V end lost 6 bases, the J end lost 6 bases, and 10 bases lay between the germline ends. This CDR3 comprises 12 residues. In DNA form, the CDR3 reads TGTGCCAGCAGCATTCCAGTGGATACGCAGTATTTT. This translates into CASSIPVDTQYF.

V and J are TRBV27 and TRBJ2-7; possibly TRBD1 or TRBD2 for D (6 bases each). V was pared by 2 bases and J by 6 bases, with 17 bases between. CDR3 length: 15 residues. CDR1 and CDR2 from the germline V gene are MNHEY and SMNVEV (reference sequence). The CDR3 region is CASSLRWGRGGEQYF. The CDR3 DNA reads TGTGCCAGCAGTTTAAGGTGGGGGCGGGGAGGCGAGCAGTACTTC.

The J gene is TRBJ2-7, the V gene TRBV27, with D tentatively TRBD2 (6 bases). This CDR3 comprises 15 residues. CDR1 MNHEY and CDR2 SMNVEV come from the germline V gene (reference sequence). V was cut by 2 bases and J by 2 bases, with 13 bases left in between. CDR3 sequence (DNA): TGTGCCAGCAGTTTAAAGGGAGGTAGGCCCTACGAGCAGTACTTC. The encoded protein is CASSLKGGRPYEQYF.

The J gene is TRBJ1-6, the V gene TRBV23-1, with D maybe TRBD1 (5 bases). TRBV23-1 is an open reading frame, and its role is uncertain. Trimming cost V 0 bases and J 5 bases, with 11 bases left between them. The CDR3 spans 16 residues. The CDR3 region is CASSQSMGRDNSPLHF. In nucleotides, the CDR3 is TGCGCCAGCAGTCAATCGATGGGCAGGGATAATTCACCCCTCCACTTT.

V is TRBV24-1 and J is TRBJ2-1; 11 bases align to TRBD1. The trim removed 1 base at V and 6 bases at J, leaving 4 bases unmatched. The CDR3 runs 16 residues. The germline CDR1 and CDR2 sequences are KGHDR and SFDVKD. The DNA for the CDR3 is TGTGCCACCAGTGATTTTCGGGACAGGGGGAGCAATGAGCAGTTCTTC. It encodes CATSDFRDRGSNEQFF.

This chain links TRBV6-2 or TRBV6-3 with TRBJ2-3; 9 bases line up with TRBD2. In germline, CDR1 is MNHEY, CDR2 SVGEGT. The trim removed 2 bases at V and 2 bases at J, leaving 11 bases unmatched. The CDR3 covers 18 residues. The CDR3 sequence is CASSYEIARGGSTDTQYF. The CDR3 coding sequence is TGTGCCAGCAGTTACGAGATTGCGCGGGGGGGTTCCACAGATACGCAGTATTTT.

This sequence joins TRBV24-1 and TRBJ1-4, with D unclear. V was clipped by 2 bases and J by 6 bases, with 9 bases between them. The CDR3 totals 14 residues. Germline V CDR1 and CDR2: KGHDR, SFDVKD. The CDR3 DNA is TGTGCCACCAGTGATTGGGGTTCGGATGAAAAACTGTTTTTT. Its protein product is CATSDWGSDEKLFF.

The chain links TRBV6-5 to TRBJ1-4, with 7 bases fitting TRBD1. CDR1 and CDR2 from the germline V gene are MNHEY and SVGAGI. Trimming took 10 bases from V and 7 from J; bases not matched to a gene: 12. This CDR3 has 14 amino acids. The CDR3 reads CATLQGRLGEKLFF. CDR3 nucleotide sequence: TGTGCCACTCTACAGGGGAGATTAGGTGAAAAACTGTTTTTT.